These T cell receptor beta chains were read from a single sample in a study of shared clonotypes between healthy human individuals. Only in-frame clones appear in the TCRdb table, and some are missing; sequencing was by immunoSEQ multiplex PCR. This table has 2 million or so clones, about 95% appearing once. Sequenced: naive CD8+ T cells sorted from blood. All receptors derive from a man younger than 30 in good health. Both conserved end residues are part of each CDR3. Size is omitted from some rows. Given values are once, few, many or a class for expanded clones.

V: TRBV27; size: NA; J: TRBJ2-1; CDR3: CASSSSTGFNEQFF
V: TRBV7-9; size: NA; J: TRBJ1-4; CDR3: CASTADSLNEKLFF
V: TRBV7-2; size: NA; J: TRBJ1-1; CDR3: CASSYDLWTEAFF
V: TRBV27; size: NA; J: TRBJ1-5; CDR3: CASRRGAREHF
V: TRBV6-5; size: NA; J: TRBJ2-7; CDR3: CASSSPMSSYEQYF
V: TRBV7-6; size: NA; J: TRBJ1-5; CDR3: CASSLVSGGSPYSNQPQHF
V: TRBV6-6; size: NA; J: TRBJ1-1; CDR3: CASSYSGPGNTEAFF
V: TRBV4-1; size: NA; J: TRBJ1-2; CDR3: CASSHPSGTDYGYTF
V: TRBV9; size: NA; J: TRBJ2-1; CDR3: CASSVKAGGPGNEQFF
V: TRBV10-2; size: NA; J: TRBJ1-3; CDR3: CASSVLVSGDTIYF
V: TRBV7-9; size: NA; J: TRBJ1-1; CDR3: CASSSGQGDTEAFF
V: TRBV5-4; size: NA; J: TRBJ1-2; CDR3: CASSEATGVLTNYGYTF
V: TRBV27; size: NA; J: TRBJ2-3; CDR3: CASSLIAGGPGDTQYF
V: TRBV11-2; size: NA; J: TRBJ2-3; CDR3: CASSLKGANPYSTDTQYF
V: TRBV5-6; size: NA; J: TRBJ2-5; CDR3: CASSSSSGHQETQYF
V: TRBV15; size: once; J: TRBJ2-7; CDR3: CATSRDKTSGSYEQYF
V: TRBV9; size: NA; J: TRBJ2-5; CDR3: CASSPEGLQETQYF
V: TRBV2; size: NA; J: TRBJ2-7; CDR3: CASREGGDEQYF
V: TRBV27; size: NA; J: TRBJ2-7; CDR3: CASSFAGGVAYEQYF
V: TRBV6-1; size: NA; J: TRBJ2-5; CDR3: CASSTSGGVQETQYF
V: TRBV13; size: NA; J: TRBJ2-7; CDR3: CASSPASGPTYEQYF
V: TRBV30; size: NA; J: TRBJ2-7; CDR3: CAWSWGTYEQYF
V: TRBV25-1; size: NA; J: TRBJ1-6; CDR3: CASKDGTGTYSPLHF
V: TRBV28; size: NA; J: TRBJ2-7; CDR3: CATGQIREQYF
V: TRBV4-3; size: NA; J: TRBJ2-2; CDR3: CASSQNWNTGELFF
V: TRBV5-8; size: NA; J: TRBJ1-1; CDR3: CASSLNFVAEAFF
V: TRBV7-9; size: NA; J: TRBJ2-5; CDR3: CASSLVAGGPQETQYF
V: TRBV6-1; size: NA; J: TRBJ2-1; CDR3: CASSELGEYYEQFF
V: TRBV6-5; size: NA; J: TRBJ2-7; CDR3: CASSYGPPASTYEQYF
V: TRBV16; size: NA; J: TRBJ1-5; CDR3: CASSQGTGAHQPQHF
V: TRBV29-1; size: NA; J: TRBJ2-1; CDR3: CSVEDPLREQAYNEQFF
V: TRBV11-2; size: NA; J: TRBJ2-5; CDR3: CASSQLAGGGRETQYF
V: TRBV5-6; size: NA; J: TRBJ2-7; CDR3: CASSLLPSGVSYEQYF
V: TRBV27; size: once; J: TRBJ2-1; CDR3: CASRNWVYNEQFF
V: TRBV27; size: NA; J: TRBJ1-1; CDR3: CASSPDRVGGTEAFF
V: TRBV27; size: NA; J: TRBJ2-2; CDR3: CASSTPSRDTGELFF
V: TRBV15; size: NA; J: TRBJ2-7; CDR3: CATSRGGEEQYF
V: TRBV7-6; size: NA; J: TRBJ2-7; CDR3: CASSPTSGDVYEQYF
V: TRBV6-6; size: NA; J: TRBJ1-2; CDR3: CASTLGPGIYGYTF
V: TRBV28; size: NA; J: TRBJ2-7; CDR3: CASSYRNSYEQYF
V: TRBV5-4; size: NA; J: TRBJ1-1; CDR3: CASSLEEAVEAFF
V: TRBV11-3; size: NA; J: TRBJ2-7; CDR3: CASSLPRPSGCKAYEQYF
V: TRBV5-6; size: NA; J: TRBJ1-5; CDR3: CASSSEGQGSGIGNQPQHF
V: TRBV4-1; size: NA; J: TRBJ2-7; CDR3: CASSLQDVSGVYEQYF
V: TRBV4-1; size: once; J: TRBJ2-7; CDR3: CASSHPGQGAAYEQYF
V: TRBV28; size: NA; J: TRBJ1-2; CDR3: CASSFTVTSYGYTF
V: TRBV4-1; size: NA; J: TRBJ2-5; CDR3: CASSHPQGQKETQYF
V: TRBV25-1; size: few; J: TRBJ1-6; CDR3: CASSELHWDSPLHF